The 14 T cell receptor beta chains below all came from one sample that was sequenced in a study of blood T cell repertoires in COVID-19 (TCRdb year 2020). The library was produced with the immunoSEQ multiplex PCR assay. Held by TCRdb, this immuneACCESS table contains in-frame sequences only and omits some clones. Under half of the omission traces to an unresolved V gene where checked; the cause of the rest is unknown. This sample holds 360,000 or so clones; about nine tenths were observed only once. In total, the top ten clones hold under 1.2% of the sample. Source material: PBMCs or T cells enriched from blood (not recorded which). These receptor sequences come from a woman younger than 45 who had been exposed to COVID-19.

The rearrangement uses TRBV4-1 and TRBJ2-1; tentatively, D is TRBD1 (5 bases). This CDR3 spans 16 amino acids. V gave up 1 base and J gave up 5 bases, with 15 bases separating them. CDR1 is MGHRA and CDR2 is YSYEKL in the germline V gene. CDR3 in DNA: TGCGCCAGCAGCCAAGTTTCAGGGCTCCCCCACAATGAGCAGTTCTTC. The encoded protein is CASSQVSGLPHNEQFF.

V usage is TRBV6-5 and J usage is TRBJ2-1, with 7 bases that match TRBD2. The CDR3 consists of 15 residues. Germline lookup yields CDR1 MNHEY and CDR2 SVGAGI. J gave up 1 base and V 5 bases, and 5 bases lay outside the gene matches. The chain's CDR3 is CASSLERESYNEQFF. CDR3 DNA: TGTGCCAGCAGTCTAGAGCGGGAATCCTACAATGAGCAGTTCTTC.

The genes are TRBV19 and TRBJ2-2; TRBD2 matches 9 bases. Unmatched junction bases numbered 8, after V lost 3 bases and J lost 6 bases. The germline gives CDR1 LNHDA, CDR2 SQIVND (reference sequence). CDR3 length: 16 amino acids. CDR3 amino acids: CASSMKRGRDAGELFF. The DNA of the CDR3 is TGTGCCAGTAGTATGAAGCGCGGGAGGGACGCCGGGGAGCTGTTTTTT.

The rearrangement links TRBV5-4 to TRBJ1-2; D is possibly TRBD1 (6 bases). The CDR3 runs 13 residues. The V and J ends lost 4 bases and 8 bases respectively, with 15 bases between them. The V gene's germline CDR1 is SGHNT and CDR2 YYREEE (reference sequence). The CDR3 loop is CASSPRGGRGYTF. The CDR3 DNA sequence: TGTGCCAGCAGCCCAAGGGGGGGTCGCGGCTACACCTTC.

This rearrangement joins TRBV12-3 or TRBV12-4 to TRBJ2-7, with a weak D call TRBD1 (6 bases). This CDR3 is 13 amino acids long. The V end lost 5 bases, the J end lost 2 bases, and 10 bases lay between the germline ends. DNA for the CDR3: TGTGCCAGCAGTAACAGGGAACCCTACGAGCAGTACTTC. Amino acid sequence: CASSNREPYEQYF.

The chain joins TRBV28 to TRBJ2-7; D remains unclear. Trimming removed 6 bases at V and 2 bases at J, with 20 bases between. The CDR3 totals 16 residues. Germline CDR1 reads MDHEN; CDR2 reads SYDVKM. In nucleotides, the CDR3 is TGTGCCAGCAGATCCTACTGGGCAGACACCACCTACGAGCAGTACTTC. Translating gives CASRSYWADTTYEQYF.

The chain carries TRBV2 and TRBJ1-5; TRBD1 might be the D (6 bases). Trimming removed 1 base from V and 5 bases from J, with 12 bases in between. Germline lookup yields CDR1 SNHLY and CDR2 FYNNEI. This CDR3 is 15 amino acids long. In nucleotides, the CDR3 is TGTGCCAGCAGTGAAGACAGGGTAACGGATCAGCCCCAGCATTTT. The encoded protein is CASSEDRVTDQPQHF. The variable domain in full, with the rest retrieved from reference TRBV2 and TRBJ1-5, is EPEVTQTPSHQVTQMGQEVILRCVPISNHLYFYWYRQILGQKVEFLVSFYNNEISEKSEIFDDQFSVERPDGSNFTLKIRSTKLEDSAMYFCASSEDRVTDQPQHFGDGTRLSIL.

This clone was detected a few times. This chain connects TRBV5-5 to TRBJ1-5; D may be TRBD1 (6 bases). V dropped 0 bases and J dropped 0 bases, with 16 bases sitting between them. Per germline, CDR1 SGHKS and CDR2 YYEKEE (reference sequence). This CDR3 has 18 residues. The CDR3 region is CASSLGTKDSYSNQPQHF. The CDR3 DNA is TGTGCCAGCAGCTTGGGGACGAAGGACAGTTATAGCAATCAGCCCCAGCATTTT.

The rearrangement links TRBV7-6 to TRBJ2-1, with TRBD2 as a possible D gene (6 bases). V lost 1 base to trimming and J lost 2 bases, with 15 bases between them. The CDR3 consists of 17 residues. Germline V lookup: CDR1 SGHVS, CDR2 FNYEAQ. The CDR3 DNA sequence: TGTGCCAGCAGCTTAGAACTATACGGGGGACCCTACAATGAGCAGTTCTTC. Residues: CASSLELYGGPYNEQFF.

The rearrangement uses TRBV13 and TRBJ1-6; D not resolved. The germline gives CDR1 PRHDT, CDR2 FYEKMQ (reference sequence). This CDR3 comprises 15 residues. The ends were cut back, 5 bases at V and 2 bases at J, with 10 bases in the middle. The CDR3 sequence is CASSPRGTYNSPLHF. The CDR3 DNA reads TGTGCCAGCAGCCCACGAGGCACCTATAATTCACCCCTCCACTTT. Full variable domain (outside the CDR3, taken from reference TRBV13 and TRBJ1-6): AAGVIQSPRHLIKEKRETATLKCYPIPRHDTVYWYQQGPGQDPQFLISFYEKMQSDKGSIPDRFSAQQFSDYHSELNMSSLELGDSALYFCASSPRGTYNSPLHFGNGTRLTVT.

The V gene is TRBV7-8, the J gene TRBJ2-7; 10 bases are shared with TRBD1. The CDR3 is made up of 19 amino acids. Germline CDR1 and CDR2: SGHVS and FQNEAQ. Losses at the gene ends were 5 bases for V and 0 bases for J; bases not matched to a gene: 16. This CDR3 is CASSKLTGGYSITSYEQYF. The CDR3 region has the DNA TGTGCCAGCAGCAAGTTGACAGGGGGCTACTCAATTACCTCCTACGAGCAGTACTTC.

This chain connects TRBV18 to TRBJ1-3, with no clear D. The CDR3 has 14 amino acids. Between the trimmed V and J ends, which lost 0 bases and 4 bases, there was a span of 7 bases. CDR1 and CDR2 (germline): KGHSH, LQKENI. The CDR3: CASSPPGGGNTIYF. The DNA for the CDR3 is TGTGCCAGCTCACCACCCGGAGGAGGAAACACCATATATTTT.

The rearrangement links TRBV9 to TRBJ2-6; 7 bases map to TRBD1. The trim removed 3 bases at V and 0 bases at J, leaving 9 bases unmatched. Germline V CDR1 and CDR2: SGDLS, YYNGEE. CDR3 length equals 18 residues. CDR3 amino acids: CASSDQTGISSGANVLTF. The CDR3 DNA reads TGTGCCAGCAGCGATCAGACAGGGATAAGCTCTGGGGCCAACGTCCTGACTTTC.

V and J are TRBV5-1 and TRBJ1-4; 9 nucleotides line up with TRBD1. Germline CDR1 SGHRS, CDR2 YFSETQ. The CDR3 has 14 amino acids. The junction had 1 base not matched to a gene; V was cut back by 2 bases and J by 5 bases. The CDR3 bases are TGCGCCAGCAGCTTCGGGACAGGGAATGAAAAACTGTTTTTT. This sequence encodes CASSFGTGNEKLFF.